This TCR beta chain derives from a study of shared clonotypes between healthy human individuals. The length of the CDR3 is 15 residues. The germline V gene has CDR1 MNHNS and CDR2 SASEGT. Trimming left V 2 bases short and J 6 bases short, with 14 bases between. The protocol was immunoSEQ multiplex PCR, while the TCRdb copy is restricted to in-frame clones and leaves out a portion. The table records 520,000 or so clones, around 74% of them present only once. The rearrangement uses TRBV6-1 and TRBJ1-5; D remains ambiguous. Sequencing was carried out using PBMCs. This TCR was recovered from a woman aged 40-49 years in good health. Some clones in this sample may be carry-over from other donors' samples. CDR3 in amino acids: CASSEIGRRTQPQHF. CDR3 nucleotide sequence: TGTGCCAGCAGTGAAATTGGCAGGCGGACTCAGCCCCAGCATTTT.